This is a list of T cell receptor beta chains from one sample in a study of T cell changes during pregnancy in multiple sclerosis. The repertoire was sequenced with immunoSEQ multiplex PCR; TCRdb's copy has only in-frame clones and lacks some. The sample carries about 42,000 clones, roughly 80% recorded once. Sequences were derived from CD4+ T cells from peripheral blood mononuclear cells, sampled before pregnancy. The receptors here all came from a female donor with multiple sclerosis, enrolled in a pregnancy study. The CDR3 runs from the conserved cysteine through the conserved F or W. The D gene is left open where the match is weak. Some rows mark clone size as missing; the rest say once, few, many or name a class of expanded clone.

D gene: -; V gene: TRBV5-6; J gene: TRBJ2-7; clone size: few; CDR3 protein: CASSSLSSVYDEQYF; CDR3 DNA: TGTGCCAGCAGCTCTCTTAGTTCCGTGTATGACGAGCAGTACTTC
D gene: -; V gene: TRBV2; J gene: TRBJ2-5; clone size: -; CDR3 protein: CASDSSREETQYF; CDR3 DNA: TGTGCCAGCGACAGTTCCCGAGAAGAGACCCAGTACTTC
D gene: TRBD1; V gene: TRBV6-1; J gene: TRBJ1-2; clone size: -; CDR3 protein: CASSVAGTGGFLYGYTF; CDR3 DNA: TGTGCCAGCAGTGTTGCGGGGACAGGAGGATTTTTGTATGGCTACACCTTC
D gene: -; V gene: TRBV7-2; J gene: TRBJ1-2; clone size: -; CDR3 protein: CASSLAGERGYTF; CDR3 DNA: TGTGCCAGCAGCTTAGCGGGAGAGCGAGGCTACACCTTC
D gene: -; V gene: TRBV19; J gene: TRBJ2-6; clone size: -; CDR3 protein: CASSTLRAGANVLTF; CDR3 DNA: TGTGCCAGTAGTACGTTGCGAGCTGGGGCCAACGTCCTGACTTTC
D gene: -; V gene: TRBV6-6; J gene: TRBJ2-1; clone size: -; CDR3 protein: CASSYDGGAHNEQFF; CDR3 DNA: TGTGCCAGCAGTTACGACGGGGGAGCCCACAATGAGCAGTTCTTC
D gene: TRBD1; V gene: TRBV9; J gene: TRBJ2-2; clone size: -; CDR3 protein: CASSVLQGGTGELFF; CDR3 DNA: TGTGCCAGCAGCGTATTACAGGGGGGCACCGGGGAGCTGTTTTTT
D gene: TRBD1; V gene: TRBV5-1; J gene: TRBJ2-1; clone size: -; CDR3 protein: CASSFLGTGGSNEQFF; CDR3 DNA: TGCGCCAGCAGCTTCCTCGGGACAGGGGGTTCTAATGAGCAGTTCTTC
D gene: -; V gene: TRBV27; J gene: TRBJ1-5; clone size: -; CDR3 protein: CASIWGVNQPQHF; CDR3 DNA: TGTGCCAGCATCTGGGGAGTCAATCAGCCCCAGCATTTT
D gene: TRBD2; V gene: TRBV6-5; J gene: TRBJ2-3; clone size: -; CDR3 protein: CASSYRGRGTDTQYF; CDR3 DNA: TGTGCCAGCAGTTACCGGGGGAGGGGCACAGATACGCAGTATTTT
D gene: -; V gene: TRBV1; J gene: TRBJ2-2; clone size: -; CDR3 protein: CTSSIGRASTGELFF; CDR3 DNA: TGCACCAGCAGCATCGGGAGGGCCAGCACCGGGGAGCTGTTTTTT
D gene: TRBD2; V gene: TRBV11-2; J gene: TRBJ2-1; clone size: -; CDR3 protein: CASSLERESHEQFF; CDR3 DNA: TGTGCCAGCAGCTTAGAGCGGGAGTCCCATGAGCAGTTCTTC
D gene: -; V gene: TRBV18; J gene: TRBJ2-4; clone size: -; CDR3 protein: CASSPQQQTNIQYF; CDR3 DNA: TGTGCCAGCTCACCACAACAGCAGACAAACATTCAGTACTTC
D gene: TRBD1; V gene: TRBV7-2; J gene: TRBJ2-1; clone size: -; CDR3 protein: CASREPGQQYNEQFF; CDR3 DNA: TGTGCCAGCAGGGAACCGGGACAGCAATACAATGAGCAGTTCTTC